These 31 T cell receptor beta chains were all obtained from the same sample, sequenced in a study of blood T cell repertoires in COVID-19. Produced via immunoSEQ multiplex PCR; TCRdb's table is partial and in-frame only. This table holds about 16,000 clones, approximately 88% found once. Material for sequencing was peripheral blood. Receptor source: a man aged 60 to 69 with acute or convalescent COVID-19.

V gene TRBV7-3 combines with J gene TRBJ1-1, with 7 bases that match TRBD1. The CDR3 consists of 12 residues. Trimming took 5 bases from V and 8 from J; bases not matched to a gene: 5. Per germline, CDR1 SGHTA and CDR2 FQGTGA. The CDR3 coding sequence is TGTGCCAGCAGCCCATCGGGACAGGAAGCTTTCTTT. Encoded protein: CASSPSGQEAFF.

V is TRBV12-5 and J is TRBJ2-1, with 7 bases matching TRBD2. CDR1 and CDR2 from the germline V gene are LGHNT and FRNRAP. After removal of 3 bases from V and 4 bases from J, the junction contained 24 bases not matched to a gene. This CDR3 has 21 amino acids. In nucleotides, the CDR3 is TGTGCTAGTGGTTTTGAGAGGACGGTCGTGGGGAGCGGGGCAATGTACAATGAGCAGTTCTTC. It yields the protein CASGFERTVVGSGAMYNEQFF.

The V and J genes are TRBV10-3 and TRBJ1-5; D is perhaps TRBD1 (5 bases). Trimming took 4 bases from V and 3 from J, leaving 10 bases between them. CDR3 length: 14 residues. Per the germline V gene, CDR1 is ENHRY and CDR2 is SYGVKD. The CDR3: CAISAGGDNQPQHF. CDR3 nucleotide sequence: TGTGCCATCAGTGCCGGGGGGGACAATCAGCCCCAGCATTTT.

This clone was recorded once. J is TRBJ1-1 and V is TRBV7-6, with 11 bases that match TRBD1. Per the germline V gene, CDR1 is SGHVS and CDR2 is FNYEAQ. The trim removed 7 bases at V and 2 bases at J, leaving 18 bases unmatched. This CDR3 spans 19 amino acids. The DNA for the CDR3 is TGTGCCAGCACCATGACCGGGACAGGGGGAGTCTTAGGAAACACTGAAGCTTTCTTT. Its translation is CASTMTGTGGVLGNTEAFF.

In its sample, this clone was seen a few times. V and J are TRBV5-1 and TRBJ2-7; 13 bases fit TRBD2. The germline V gene encodes CDR1 SGHRS and CDR2 YFSETQ. Losses at the gene ends were 7 bases for V and 3 bases for J; bases not matched to a gene: 4. The CDR3 is 14 amino acids. The CDR3 loop is CASHGTSGNYEQYF. In nucleotides, the CDR3 is TGCGCCAGCCATGGGACTAGCGGGAACTACGAGCAGTACTTC.

The rearrangement links TRBV15 to TRBJ1-4; D not resolved. The length of the CDR3 is 15 residues. Germline loops: CDR1 LNHNV, CDR2 YYDKDF (reference sequence). V dropped 3 bases and J dropped 5 bases, with 13 bases sitting between them. CDR3 protein: CATSRVNTMNEKLFF. The CDR3 DNA sequence: TGTGCCACCAGCAGGGTCAACACTATGAATGAAAAACTGTTTTTT.

This clone has only a few counts. This chain joins TRBV3-1 (or the pseudogene TRBV3-2) and TRBJ2-7; 7 bases align to TRBD2. Trimming took 3 bases from V and 5 from J; bases not matched to a gene: 1. The V gene's germline CDR1 is LGHDT and CDR2 YNNKEL (reference sequence). CDR3 length: 12 amino acids. The DNA for the CDR3 is TGTGCCAGCAGCCATGGACTAGACGAGCAGTACTTC. It is translated as CASSHGLDEQYF.

The gene calls are TRBV27 and TRBJ2-1, with 10 bases that match TRBD2. V trimming: 2 bases; J trimming: 10 bases; junction bases outside the gene matches: 11. From germline, CDR1 is MNHEY and CDR2 SMNVEV (reference sequence). The CDR3 loop spans 16 amino acids. The CDR3 DNA is TGTGCCAGCAGTTTAGGAGGGAGCGGGAGGGCCGGGGAGCAGTTCTTC. Translated, it gives CASSLGGSGRAGEQFF.

This clone was seen a handful of times. The V gene is TRBV2, the J gene TRBJ2-7; 10 bases fit TRBD1. CDR3 length equals 14 residues. The trim removed 6 bases at V and 4 bases at J, leaving 6 bases unmatched. CDR1 is SNHLY, CDR2 FYNNEI, per germline. The DNA for the CDR3 is TGTGCCAGCAGAAGGACAGGGGGGGATTACGAGCAGTACTTC. Residues: CASRRTGGDYEQYF. Full variable domain (outside the CDR3, taken from reference TRBV2 and TRBJ2-7): EPEVTQTPSHQVTQMGQEVILRCVPISNHLYFYWYRQILGQKVEFLVSFYNNEISEKSEIFDDQFSVERPDGSNFTLKIRSTKLEDSAMYFCASRRTGGDYEQYFGPGTRLTVT.

This clone has only one observation. The chain recombines TRBV10-2 with TRBJ2-3, with 8 nucleotides matching TRBD2. Germline V CDR1 and CDR2: WSHSY, SAAADI. The CDR3 consists of 16 residues. J gave up 3 bases and V 3 bases, and 8 bases lay outside the gene matches. The CDR3 protein is CASSDLLAAGTDTQYF. The CDR3 DNA reads TGCGCCAGCAGTGATTTACTAGCGGCTGGGACAGATACGCAGTATTTT.

The CDR3 coding sequence is TGTGCCAGCAGCCAAGATCACCCTAGGGACATTGTGGAAGGCTACACCTTC. Translated: CASSQDHPRDIVEGYTF. This chain uses TRBV4-2 with TRBJ1-2; possible D gene TRBD1, 6 bases. The CDR3 loop spans 17 amino acids. Deletions cut 0 bases from V and 8 bases from J, with 22 bases between. Germline CDR1 reads LGHNA; CDR2 reads YNFKEQ.

The V gene is TRBV28, the J gene TRBJ2-7, with 7 bases fitting TRBD1. Germline V gene lookup returns CDR1 MDHEN and CDR2 SYDVKM. This CDR3 spans 14 amino acids. The V gene end was trimmed by 5 bases and the J gene end by 0 bases; junction bases not matched to a gene: 4. The CDR3 region is CASSRTGGSYEQYF. In nucleotides, the CDR3 is TGTGCCAGCAGTAGGACAGGCGGCTCCTACGAGCAGTACTTC.

This chain connects TRBV18 to TRBJ1-1; TRBD1 might be the D (5 bases). CDR1 KGHSH and CDR2 LQKENI come from the germline V gene. Trimming removed 2 bases at V and 3 bases at J, with 13 bases between. The length of the CDR3 is 15 residues. In DNA, the CDR3 is TGTGCCAGCTCACCAGGAAGGGGAGGGGACACTGAAGCTTTCTTT. Translating gives CASSPGRGGDTEAFF.

This clone is deemed medium-sized. The genes are TRBV7-3 and TRBJ2-3; 8 bases are shared with TRBD2. V lost 2 bases to trimming and J lost 1 base; unmatched junction nucleotides: 5. Germline assignment: CDR1 SGHTA and CDR2 FQGTGA. The CDR3 runs to 16 residues. Here the CDR3 DNA reads TGTGCCAGCAGCTTATTCTCGGGAGGGGGCACAGATACGCAGTATTTT. It translates to CASSLFSGGGTDTQYF.

The chain employs TRBV9 and TRBJ2-3; TRBD2 agrees at 8 bases. The junction had 7 bases not matched to a gene; V was cut back by 4 bases and J by 0 bases. The germline V gene has CDR1 SGDLS and CDR2 YYNGEE. The CDR3 contains 16 residues. CDR3 nucleotide sequence: TGTGCCAGCAGCAGAATAGCGGGAACCAGCACAGATACGCAGTATTTT. It encodes CASSRIAGTSTDTQYF.

This chain uses TRBV2 with TRBJ2-1; 8 nucleotides align to TRBD2. CDR3 length: 16 amino acids. After removal of 6 bases from V and 0 bases from J, the junction contained 7 bases not matched to a gene. CDR1 and CDR2 from the germline V gene are SNHLY and FYNNEI. CDR3 sequence (DNA): TGTGCCAGCAGGACGCGGGGGGCTCTCTCCTACAATGAGCAGTTCTTC. Translation gives CASRTRGALSYNEQFF.

Sample share makes this clone medium-sized. The chain carries TRBV28 and TRBJ2-7; D may be TRBD1 (5 bases). CDR1 is MDHEN, CDR2 SYDVKM, per germline. This CDR3 is 14 amino acids long. The V end was cut by 8 bases, the J end by 6 bases, with 20 bases between. CDR3 sequence (DNA): TGTGCCAGCGGAATACCGACAGAAGCCCCCGAGCAGTACTTC. Translation: CASGIPTEAPEQYF.

The genes are TRBV5-1 and TRBJ2-5; D is undetermined. CDR1 and CDR2 (germline): SGHRS, YFSETQ. V was clipped by 0 bases and J by 5 bases, with 11 bases between them. This CDR3 is 14 amino acids long. The CDR3 DNA follows: TGCGCCAGCAGCTTGGCCGGAATCGGGGAGACCCAGTACTTC. Its protein product is CASSLAGIGETQYF.

The chain recombines TRBV28 with TRBJ2-1; 7 nucleotides line up with TRBD2. There are 13 residues in the CDR3. The V gene's germline CDR1 is MDHEN and CDR2 SYDVKM. J was trimmed by 6 bases and V by 10 bases; bases with no gene match: 9. The CDR3 DNA reads as TGTGCCACAGCGGGACGGGACGGCAATGAGCAGTTCTTC. Protein: CATAGRDGNEQFF.

The gene calls are TRBV4-1 and TRBJ2-3; no definite D call. CDR1 is MGHRA and CDR2 is YSYEKL in the germline V gene. CDR3 length: 12 amino acids. Trimming took off 2 bases at V and 7 bases at J, with 7 bases between the two ends. CDR3 sequence reads: CASSQRAHTQYF. DNA of the CDR3: TGCGCCAGCAGCCAACGAGCACATACGCAGTATTTT.

This sequence joins TRBV4-1 and TRBJ1-1; a possible D gene is TRBD1 (5 bases). There are 15 residues in the CDR3. CDR1 and CDR2 from the germline V gene are MGHRA and YSYEKL. V gave up 4 bases and J gave up 5 bases, with 17 bases separating them. The CDR3 coding sequence is TGCGCCAGCAGCCCCGCGTGGGGCCCTGGGACTGAAGCTTTCTTT. It encodes CASSPAWGPGTEAFF.

The rearrangement uses TRBV2 and TRBJ2-3; 7 bases align to TRBD2. Trimming at V came to 7 bases and at J to 0 bases, leaving 7 bases not matched to a gene. CDR1 is SNHLY, CDR2 FYNNEI, per germline. There are 15 residues in the CDR3. CDR3 nucleotides: TGTGCCAGCACTGTTTTTAGCGGGAGCACAGATACGCAGTATTTT. Amino acid sequence: CASTVFSGSTDTQYF.

The chain combines TRBV18 with TRBJ2-1; a weak D match, TRBD2 (6 bases). CDR3 length: 15 residues. CDR1 KGHSH and CDR2 LQKENI come from the germline V gene. V was pared by 2 bases and J by 9 bases, with 17 bases between. CDR3 residues: CASSPRGSGAGEQFF. DNA of the CDR3: TGTGCCAGCTCACCAAGAGGTTCGGGAGCGGGTGAGCAGTTCTTC.

The chain has TRBV18 and TRBJ2-1, with TRBD1 as a possible D gene (6 bases). Germline V gives CDR1 KGHSH, CDR2 LQKENI. V shed 4 bases and J shed 6 bases, with 16 bases lying between them. This CDR3 region has 15 residues. The CDR3 spells CASSLLQGKGNEQFF. CDR3 in DNA: TGTGCCAGCTCACTGCTTCAGGGGAAGGGCAATGAGCAGTTCTTC.

The rearrangement uses TRBV5-1 and TRBJ2-3, with 8 bases lining up with TRBD1. The germline V gene encodes CDR1 SGHRS and CDR2 YFSETQ. V dropped 2 bases and J dropped 0; count of bases not matched to a gene: 2. The CDR3 is 15 amino acids. Here the CDR3 reads CASSLQGDSTDTQYF. CDR3 DNA sequence: TGCGCCAGCAGCTTACAGGGGGATAGCACAGATACGCAGTATTTT.

This clone was detected only once. V is TRBV6-1 and J is TRBJ1-1; no firm D call. This CDR3 comprises 15 residues. With 0 bases removed from V and 1 base from J, the gap between germline ends came to 9 bases. From germline, CDR1 is MNHNS and CDR2 SASEGT. CDR3 region: CASSEAPSKNTEAFF. The CDR3 nucleotides read TGTGCCAGCAGTGAAGCGCCCAGTAAGAACACTGAAGCTTTCTTT.

The chain carries TRBV5-8 and TRBJ1-4, with D maybe TRBD1 (6 bases). V gave up 4 bases and J gave up 1 base, with 8 bases separating them. Germline V gene sequence: CDR1 SGHTS, CDR2 YDEGEE. The CDR3 has 14 residues. DNA for the CDR3: TGTGCCAGCAGCGCGGACAGAACTAATGAAAAACTGTTTTTT. The encoded protein is CASSADRTNEKLFF.

The chain combines TRBV5-4 with TRBJ2-1, with 8 bases that match TRBD1. Germline loops: CDR1 SGHNT, CDR2 YYREEE (reference sequence). Losses at the gene ends were 7 bases for V and 6 bases for J; bases not matched to a gene: 9. The CDR3 contains 14 residues. The CDR3 sequence: CASSPGQVGNEQFF. The CDR3 coding sequence is TGTGCCAGCTCCCCGGGACAGGTGGGCAATGAGCAGTTCTTC.

J is TRBJ2-3 and V is TRBV13; 9 bases line up with TRBD2. Looked up from germline, CDR1 is PRHDT and CDR2 is FYEKMQ (reference sequence). This CDR3 region has 19 residues. Trimming cost V 3 bases and J 1 base; bases outside gene matches: 14. CDR3 nucleotide sequence: TGTGCCAGCAGCTTCCGCCTAGCGGGGAACCCTCCCGGCACAGATACGCAGTATTTT. Translation gives CASSFRLAGNPPGTDTQYF.

The chain links TRBV6-5 to TRBJ1-2; D uncertain. The germline V gene encodes CDR1 MNHEY and CDR2 SVGAGI. This CDR3 region has 12 residues. V was trimmed by 7 bases and J by 3 bases, leaving 9 bases between them. The CDR3 DNA is TGTGCCAGCATCGAACGGTACTATGGCTACACCTTC. It codes for CASIERYYGYTF.

The chain recombines TRBV24-1 with TRBJ2-1, with a possible D match to TRBD1 (6 bases). Trimming removed 1 base at V and 8 bases at J, with 8 bases between. The CDR3 has 13 amino acids. Germline CDR1 is KGHDR and CDR2 is SFDVKD. CDR3 amino acids: CATSDLQGDEQFF. The CDR3 DNA reads TGTGCCACCAGTGATTTACAGGGTGATGAGCAGTTCTTC.